These T cell receptor beta chains were read from a single sample in a study of blood T cell repertoires in COVID-19. Some clones are missing from TCRdb's copy, which holds only in-frame ones; the method was immunoSEQ multiplex PCR. The sample lists more than 200,000 clones, roughly nine tenths occurring once. Sequences were obtained from peripheral blood. Receptors were obtained from a woman in her forties or fifties with acute or convalescent COVID-19. CDR3s include the opening cysteine and the closing phenylalanine or tryptophan. D genes are given only for firm matches. Rows may omit the clone size; those that give it use once, few, many or a size class.

V	D	J	size	CDR3	DNA
TRBV20-1	-	TRBJ2-7	-	CSASWGSGSYEQYF	TGCAGTGCTAGTTGGGGCTCCGGTTCCTACGAGCAGTACTTC
TRBV6-5	-	TRBJ2-5	once	CASSPGPGQQETQYF	TGTGCCAGCAGTCCAGGACCGGGACAACAAGAGACCCAGTACTTC
TRBV9	-	TRBJ1-2	few	CASSGTANYGYTF	TGTGCCAGCAGCGGGACAGCTAACTATGGCTACACCTTC
TRBV5-4	-	TRBJ2-3	-	CASSLSGTDTQYF	TGTGCCAGCAGCTTGAGCGGGACAGATACGCAGTATTTT
TRBV30	-	TRBJ2-3	-	CALGASSLDTQYF	TGTGCCCTAGGGGCTAGTTCATTAGATACGCAGTATTTT
TRBV12-3/TRBV12-4	-	TRBJ1-3	-	CASLQGSGNTIYF	TGTGCCAGCCTCCAGGGTTCTGGAAACACCATATATTTT
TRBV27	TRBD2	TRBJ2-2	-	CASSFWEGTGELFF	TGTGCCAGCAGTTTTTGGGAGGGGACCGGGGAGCTGTTTTTT
TRBV10-3	TRBD2	TRBJ2-5	-	CASRLGAGGYGETQYF	TGTGCCTCCCGATTGGGAGCGGGGGGTTACGGGGAGACCCAGTACTTC
TRBV4-2	-	TRBJ2-7	-	CASSQTTGNEQYF	TGTGCCAGCAGCCAGACTACAGGGAACGAGCAGTACTTC
TRBV11-2	TRBD1	TRBJ2-5	once	CASSFGQASRETQYF	TGTGCCAGCAGCTTCGGACAGGCTAGTCGTGAGACCCAGTACTTC
TRBV5-6	-	TRBJ2-7	-	CASSAGGQRSHTQYF	TGTGCCAGCTCGGCGGGGGGACAGAGGTCCCATACTCAGTACTTC
TRBV6-1	TRBD2	TRBJ2-3	-	CASTFGAGGTDTQYF	TGTGCCAGCACCTTCGGGGCGGGGGGAACAGATACGCAGTATTTT
TRBV3-1/TRBV3-2	-	TRBJ1-1	-	CASSPWEGDGTEAFF	TGTGCCAGCAGCCCTTGGGAGGGCGACGGCACTGAAGCTTTCTTT
TRBV6-5	-	TRBJ2-2	-	CASGRRDLLAGELFF	TGTGCCAGCGGGCGGAGGGACTTACTGGCCGGGGAGCTGTTTTTT
TRBV5-4	-	TRBJ1-2	-	CASSFMGQAGYTF	TGTGCCAGCAGCTTTATGGGTCAGGCGGGCTACACCTTC
TRBV5-1	-	TRBJ2-2	few	CASSLFGGDTGELFF	TGCGCCAGCAGCTTGTTTGGCGGAGACACCGGGGAGCTGTTTTTT
TRBV19	-	TRBJ2-1	-	CASTIGGHEQFF	TGTGCCAGTACCATCGGGGGGCATGAGCAGTTCTTC
TRBV6-6	-	TRBJ2-7	-	CASSLTGIGEQYF	TGTGCCAGCAGTCTTACAGGGATCGGCGAGCAGTACTTC
TRBV20-1	-	TRBJ2-7	once	CSASRQLLYEQYF	TGCAGTGCTAGTAGACAGCTATTATACGAGCAGTACTTC
TRBV4-1	-	TRBJ2-5	-	CASSQSGSQETQYF	TGCGCCAGCAGCCAATCTGGGAGCCAAGAGACCCAGTACTTC
TRBV3-1/TRBV3-2	-	TRBJ2-6	once	CASSRDSSGANVLTF	TGTGCCAGCAGCCGCGACTCCTCTGGGGCCAACGTCCTGACTTTC
TRBV5-5	TRBD1	TRBJ1-2	-	CASSLEWIQGGRGYTF	TGTGCCAGCAGCTTGGAGTGGATACAGGGGGGAAGGGGCTACACCTTC
TRBV19	-	TRBJ1-2	once	CASSTKYRDNYGYTF	TGTGCCAGTAGTACCAAGTACAGGGATAACTATGGCTACACCTTC
TRBV7-6	-	TRBJ2-2	-	CASSPSGNGLTGELFF	TGTGCCAGCAGCCCCTCGGGAAACGGTTTAACCGGGGAGCTGTTTTTT
TRBV6-2/TRBV6-3	TRBD1	TRBJ1-4	-	CASSPGDREREKLFF	TGTGCCAGCAGCCCCGGCGACAGGGAAAGGGAAAAACTGTTTTTT
TRBV5-4	TRBD2	TRBJ2-3	once	CASSPGRRDTDTQYF	TGTGCCAGCAGCCCCGGGAGGCGAGACACAGATACGCAGTATTTT
TRBV27	TRBD1	TRBJ2-5	-	CASKGARGETQYF	TGTGCCAGCAAGGGGGCTCGGGGAGAGACCCAGTACTTC
TRBV19	TRBD1	TRBJ1-6	-	CASSALQGGSPLHF	TGTGCCAGTAGTGCGCTACAGGGGGGCTCACCCCTCCACTTT
TRBV5-1	TRBD1	TRBJ2-1	-	CASSGGQGAPGEQFF	TGCGCCAGCAGCGGGGGACAGGGGGCGCCGGGTGAGCAGTTCTTC
TRBV2	TRBD2	TRBJ2-1	-	CASSPGLAVINEQFF	TGTGCCAGCAGTCCCGGACTAGCGGTAATCAATGAGCAGTTCTTC
TRBV5-4	TRBD2	TRBJ2-1	-	CASSLPGGPSEQFF	TGTGCCAGCAGCTTGCCGGGGGGGCCCAGTGAGCAGTTCTTC
TRBV5-4	TRBD1	TRBJ1-1	-	CASSSADRVGTEAFF	TGTGCCAGCAGCAGCGCCGACAGGGTTGGCACTGAAGCTTTCTTT
TRBV7-8	TRBD2	TRBJ2-7	-	CASSEIAGLTTEQYF	TGTGCCAGCAGCGAAATAGCGGGGTTAACTACCGAGCAGTACTTC
TRBV11-3	-	TRBJ1-1	-	CASSYVQPNTEAFF	TGTGCCAGCAGCTACGTACAGCCGAACACTGAAGCTTTCTTT
TRBV4-1	-	TRBJ2-7	few	CASSQARARTYEQYF	TGCGCCAGCAGCCAAGCCCGAGCTCGAACCTACGAGCAGTACTTC
TRBV3-1/TRBV3-2	TRBD1	TRBJ1-4	-	CASSRTGHRGETNEKLFF	TGTGCCAGCAGCCGGACGGGCCACAGGGGAGAAACTAATGAAAAACTGTTTTTT
TRBV2	-	TRBJ1-1	-	CASTEWREYPGAFF	TGTGCCAGCACTGAATGGAGGGAGTACCCCGGGGCTTTCTTT